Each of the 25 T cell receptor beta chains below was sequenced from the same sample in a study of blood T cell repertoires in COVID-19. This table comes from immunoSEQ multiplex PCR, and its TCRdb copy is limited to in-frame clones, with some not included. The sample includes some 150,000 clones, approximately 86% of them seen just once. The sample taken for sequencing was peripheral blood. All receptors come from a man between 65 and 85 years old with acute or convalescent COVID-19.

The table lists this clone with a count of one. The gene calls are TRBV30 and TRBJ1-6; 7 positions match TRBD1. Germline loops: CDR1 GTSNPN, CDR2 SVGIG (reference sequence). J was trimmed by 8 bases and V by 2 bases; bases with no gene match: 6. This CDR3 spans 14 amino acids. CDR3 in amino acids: CAWSIDREDSPLHF. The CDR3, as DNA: TGTGCCTGGAGTATCGACAGGGAGGATTCACCCCTCCACTTT.

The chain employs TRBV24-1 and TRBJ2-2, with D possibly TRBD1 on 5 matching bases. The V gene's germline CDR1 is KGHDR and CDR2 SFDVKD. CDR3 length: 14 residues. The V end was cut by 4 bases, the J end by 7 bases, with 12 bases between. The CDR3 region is CATSEGDRSGELFF. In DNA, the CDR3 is TGTGCCACCAGTGAAGGGGATCGCAGCGGGGAGCTGTTTTTT.

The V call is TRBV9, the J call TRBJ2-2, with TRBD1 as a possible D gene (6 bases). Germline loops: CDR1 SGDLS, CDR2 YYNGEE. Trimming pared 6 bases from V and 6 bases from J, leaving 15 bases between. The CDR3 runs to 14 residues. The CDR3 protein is CASTARTGSGELFF. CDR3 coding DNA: TGTGCCAGCACCGCCCGAACAGGGTCCGGGGAGCTGTTTTTT.

CDR3 sequence (DNA): TGTGCCAGCAGTGAATACGAAGGACAGGGGACTGAAGCTTTCTTT. Protein sequence: CASSEYEGQGTEAFF. The rearrangement uses TRBV2 and TRBJ1-1; TRBD1 agrees at 9 bases. Looked up from germline, CDR1 is SNHLY and CDR2 is FYNNEI. The CDR3 contains 15 residues. V gave up 2 bases and J gave up 5 bases; unmatched junction bases: 6.

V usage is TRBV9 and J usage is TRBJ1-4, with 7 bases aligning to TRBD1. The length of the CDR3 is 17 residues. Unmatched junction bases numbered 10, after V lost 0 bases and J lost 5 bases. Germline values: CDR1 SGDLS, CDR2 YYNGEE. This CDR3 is CASSVGIRDRSNEKLFF. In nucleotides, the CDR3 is TGTGCCAGCAGCGTAGGGATCCGGGACAGATCAAATGAAAAACTGTTTTTT.

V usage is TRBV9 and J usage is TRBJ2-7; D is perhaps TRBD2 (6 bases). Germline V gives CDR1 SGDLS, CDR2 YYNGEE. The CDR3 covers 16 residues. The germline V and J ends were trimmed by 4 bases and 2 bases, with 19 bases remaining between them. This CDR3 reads CASSSRGGFPPYEQYF. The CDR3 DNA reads TGTGCCAGCAGCTCTAGGGGAGGATTCCCTCCCTACGAGCAGTACTTC. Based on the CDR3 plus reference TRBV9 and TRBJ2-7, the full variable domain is DSGVTQTPKHLITATGQRVTLRCSPRSGDLSVYWYQQSLDQGLQFLIQYYNGEERAKGNILERFSAQQFPDLHSELNLSSLELGDSALYFCASSSRGGFPPYEQYFGPGTRLTVT.

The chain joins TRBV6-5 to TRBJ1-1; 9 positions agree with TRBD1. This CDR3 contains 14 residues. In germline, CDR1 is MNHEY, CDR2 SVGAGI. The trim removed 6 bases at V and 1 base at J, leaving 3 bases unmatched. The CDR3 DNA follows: TGTGCCAGCAGGTGGGGACAGGGGAACACTGAAGCTTTCTTT. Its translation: CASRWGQGNTEAFF.

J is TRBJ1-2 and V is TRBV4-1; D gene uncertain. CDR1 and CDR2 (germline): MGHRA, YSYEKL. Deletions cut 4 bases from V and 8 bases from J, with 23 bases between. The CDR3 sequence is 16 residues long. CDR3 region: CASSPLPRGERRGYTF. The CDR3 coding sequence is TGCGCCAGCAGCCCCCTACCCCGCGGTGAACGGCGGGGCTACACCTTC.

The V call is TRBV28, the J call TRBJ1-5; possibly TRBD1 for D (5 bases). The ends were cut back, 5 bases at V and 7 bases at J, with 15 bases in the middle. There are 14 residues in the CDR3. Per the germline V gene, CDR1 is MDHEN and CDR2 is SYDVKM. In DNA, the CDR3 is TGTGCCAGCAGTGCCAGACAGTTCGGGCAGCCCCAGCATTTT. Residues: CASSARQFGQPQHF.

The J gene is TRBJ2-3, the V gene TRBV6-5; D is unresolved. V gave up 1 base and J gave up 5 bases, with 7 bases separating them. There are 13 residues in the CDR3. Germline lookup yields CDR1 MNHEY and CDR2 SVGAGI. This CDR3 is CASSYWSGDTQYF. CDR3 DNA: TGTGCCAGCAGTTACTGGTCGGGAGATACGCAGTATTTT.

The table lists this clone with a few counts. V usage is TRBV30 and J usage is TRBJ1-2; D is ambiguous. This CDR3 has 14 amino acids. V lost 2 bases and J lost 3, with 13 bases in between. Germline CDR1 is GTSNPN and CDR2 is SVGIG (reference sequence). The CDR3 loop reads CAWSTPGGYYGYTF. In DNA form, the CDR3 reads TGTGCCTGGAGTACCCCCGGAGGGTACTATGGCTACACCTTC.

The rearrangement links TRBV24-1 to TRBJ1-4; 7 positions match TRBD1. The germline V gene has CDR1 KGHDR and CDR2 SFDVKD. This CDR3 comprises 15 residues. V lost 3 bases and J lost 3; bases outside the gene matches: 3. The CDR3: CATSDPRGANEKLFF. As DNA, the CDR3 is TGTGCCACCAGTGATCCCAGGGGGGCTAATGAAAAACTGTTTTTT.

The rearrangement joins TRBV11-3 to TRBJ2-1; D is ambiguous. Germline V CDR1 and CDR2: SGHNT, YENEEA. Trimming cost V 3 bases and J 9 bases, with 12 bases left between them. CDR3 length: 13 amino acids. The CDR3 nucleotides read TGTGCCAGCAGCTTCTCCGGTCCCGCTGAGCAGTTCTTC. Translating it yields CASSFSGPAEQFF.

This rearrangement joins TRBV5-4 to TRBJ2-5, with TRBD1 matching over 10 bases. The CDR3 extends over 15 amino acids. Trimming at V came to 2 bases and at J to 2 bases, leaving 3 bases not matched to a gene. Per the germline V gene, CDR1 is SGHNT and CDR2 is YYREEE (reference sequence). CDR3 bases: TGTGCCAGCAGCTTCCGGGACAGGGGTCAAGAGACCCAGTACTTC. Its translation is CASSFRDRGQETQYF.

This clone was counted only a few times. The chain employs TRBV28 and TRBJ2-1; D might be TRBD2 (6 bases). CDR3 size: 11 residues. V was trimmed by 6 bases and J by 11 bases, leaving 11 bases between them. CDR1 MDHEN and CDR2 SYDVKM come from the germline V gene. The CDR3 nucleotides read TGTGCCAGCAGGGAGACTAGAAAGCAGTTCTTC. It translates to CASRETRKQFF.

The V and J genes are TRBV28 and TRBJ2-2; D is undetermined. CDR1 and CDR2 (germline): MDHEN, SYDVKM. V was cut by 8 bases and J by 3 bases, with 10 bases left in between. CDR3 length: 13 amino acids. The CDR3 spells CASLWRDTGELFF. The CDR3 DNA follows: TGTGCCAGCCTGTGGAGAGACACCGGGGAGCTGTTTTTT.

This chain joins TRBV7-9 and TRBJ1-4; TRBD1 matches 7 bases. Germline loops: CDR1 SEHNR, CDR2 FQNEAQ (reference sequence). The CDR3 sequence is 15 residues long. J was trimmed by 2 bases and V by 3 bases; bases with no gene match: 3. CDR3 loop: CASSFWGQTNEKLFF. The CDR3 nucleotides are TGTGCCAGCAGCTTTTGGGGACAGACTAATGAAAAACTGTTTTTT. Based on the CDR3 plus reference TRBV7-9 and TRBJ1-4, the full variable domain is DTGVSQNPRHKITKRGQNVTFRCDPISEHNRLYWYRQTLGQGPEFLTYFQNEAQLEKSRLLSDRFSAERPKGSFSTLEIQRTEQGDSAMYLCASSFWGQTNEKLFFGSGTQLSVL.

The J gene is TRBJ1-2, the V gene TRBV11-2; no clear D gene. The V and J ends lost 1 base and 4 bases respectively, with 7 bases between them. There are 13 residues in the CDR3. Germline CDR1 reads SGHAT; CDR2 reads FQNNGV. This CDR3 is CASSLGEGYGYTF. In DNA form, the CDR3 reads TGTGCCAGCAGCTTAGGGGAGGGCTATGGCTACACCTTC.

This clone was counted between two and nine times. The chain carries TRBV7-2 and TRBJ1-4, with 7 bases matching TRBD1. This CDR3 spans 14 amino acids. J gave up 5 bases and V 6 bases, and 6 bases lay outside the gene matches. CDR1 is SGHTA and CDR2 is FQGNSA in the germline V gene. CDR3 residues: CASSLDRLNEKLFF. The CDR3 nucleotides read TGTGCCAGCAGTTTGGACAGGCTAAATGAAAAACTGTTTTTT.

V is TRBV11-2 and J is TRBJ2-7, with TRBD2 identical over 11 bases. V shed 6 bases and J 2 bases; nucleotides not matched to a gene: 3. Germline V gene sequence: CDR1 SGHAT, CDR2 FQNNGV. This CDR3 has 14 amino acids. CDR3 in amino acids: CASRIAGGPYEQYF. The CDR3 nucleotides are TGTGCCAGCAGGATAGCGGGAGGGCCCTACGAGCAGTACTTC.

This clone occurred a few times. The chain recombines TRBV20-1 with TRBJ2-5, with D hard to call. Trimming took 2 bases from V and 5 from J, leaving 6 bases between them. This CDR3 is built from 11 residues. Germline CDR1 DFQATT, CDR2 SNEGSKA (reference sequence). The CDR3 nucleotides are TGCAGTGCTAGACCCCAGGAGACCCAGTACTTC. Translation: CSARPQETQYF.

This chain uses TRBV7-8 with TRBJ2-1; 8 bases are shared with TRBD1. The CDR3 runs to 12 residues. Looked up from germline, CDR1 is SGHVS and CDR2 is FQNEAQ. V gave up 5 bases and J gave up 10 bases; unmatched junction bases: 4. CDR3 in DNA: TGTGCCAGCAGCACCCGGACAGGGGAGCAGTTCTTC. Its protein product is CASSTRTGEQFF.

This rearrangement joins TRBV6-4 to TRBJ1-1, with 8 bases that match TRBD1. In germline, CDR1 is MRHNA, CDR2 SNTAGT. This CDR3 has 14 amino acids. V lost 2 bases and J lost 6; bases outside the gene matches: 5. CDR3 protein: CASSDTDRASEAFF. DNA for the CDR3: TGTGCCAGCAGTGACACGGACAGGGCTTCTGAAGCTTTCTTT.

Here the CDR3 DNA reads TGTGCCTGGAGCGGGGGACTAGCGGGACTTTCCTACGAGCAGTACTTC. Its translation is CAWSGGLAGLSYEQYF. V gene TRBV30 combines with J gene TRBJ2-7; 13 bases fit TRBD2. Germline trimming cut 3 bases from V and 1 base from J; bases unmatched to any gene: 6. This CDR3 spans 16 amino acids. The germline V gene has CDR1 GTSNPN and CDR2 SVGIG (reference sequence).

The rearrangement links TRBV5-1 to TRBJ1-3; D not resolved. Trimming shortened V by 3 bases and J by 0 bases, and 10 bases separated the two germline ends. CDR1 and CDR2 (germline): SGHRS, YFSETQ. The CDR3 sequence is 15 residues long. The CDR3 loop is CASSWTGDSGNTIYF. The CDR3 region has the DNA TGCGCCAGCAGCTGGACGGGAGACTCTGGAAACACCATATATTTT.